The 6 T cell receptor beta chains given below trace back to one sample, sequenced in a study of blood T cells in healthy people across ages. Primers used in a second PCR of about 7 to 12 cycles were a sample-barcoded 5' primer and a J-beta primer mix. TCRdb itself ran the 5' RACE reads through MiXCR, one entry per CDR3 protein. The sample lists over 600,000 distinct CDR3 sequences; about 61% were seen once. Sequencing was performed on blood. These receptors came from a man in his forties or fifties in good health.

V gene TRBV3-1 combines with J gene TRBJ1-2, with TRBD1 matching over 7 bases. Trimming at V came to 2 bases and at J to 2 bases, leaving 5 bases not matched to a gene. Germline V gives CDR1 LGHDT, CDR2 YNNKEL (reference sequence). This CDR3 contains 15 residues. The DNA of the CDR3 is TGTGCCAGCAGCCAAAGACAGGGAGTGAACTATGGCTACACCTTC. As protein: CASSQRQGVNYGYTF.

This clonotype was found many times. The rearrangement links TRBV28 to TRBJ2-2, with D maybe TRBD1 (6 bases). This CDR3 region has 13 residues. Germline CDR1 and CDR2: MDHEN and SYDVKM. V gave up 5 bases and J gave up 7 bases, with 11 bases separating them. In DNA, the CDR3 is TGTGCCAGCAGTACCAGGGGAGTCGGGGAGCTGTTTTTT. This gives the protein CASSTRGVGELFF. Supplemented by reference TRBV28 and TRBJ2-2, the full variable domain reads DVKVTQSSRYLVKRTGEKVFLECVQDMDHENMFWYRQDPGLGLRLIYFSYDVKMKEKGDIPEGYSVSREKKERFSLILESASTNQTSMYLCASSTRGVGELFFGEGSRLTVL.

The gene calls are TRBV28 and TRBJ1-4; no firm D call. Trimming removed 1 base at V and 8 bases at J, with 11 bases between. Germline CDR1 MDHEN, CDR2 SYDVKM. The CDR3 sequence is 14 residues long. The CDR3 is CASSLSSGFEKLFF. CDR3 DNA sequence: TGTGCCAGCAGTTTATCCTCCGGATTCGAAAAACTGTTTTTT.

As concerns this clonotype: This may be a read error, as it is one base from a much larger clone. The chain is built from TRBV29-1 and TRBJ2-1, with a tentative D call TRBD1 (6 bases). V shed 0 bases and J shed 4 bases, with 13 bases lying between them. Germline CDR1 is SQVTM and CDR2 is ANQGSEA. CDR3 length: 15 amino acids. DNA of the CDR3: TGCAGCGTTGAAGAGGGGGCTAGCAGATACAATGAGCAGTTCTTC. Protein sequence: CSVEEGASRYNEQFF.

The chain employs TRBV20-1 and TRBJ2-1; 8 positions match TRBD2. Looked up from germline, CDR1 is DFQATT and CDR2 is SNEGSKA (reference sequence). The CDR3 runs 14 residues. V dropped 4 bases and J dropped 8; count of bases not matched to a gene: 10. In DNA form, the CDR3 reads TGCAGTGCTAAAAGAAGCGGGGGTGTCGATGAGCAGTTCTTC. This codes for CSAKRSGGVDEQFF.

The chain couples TRBV10-3 to TRBJ2-3, with 12 bases aligning to TRBD2. The CDR3 has 16 residues. Germline CDR1 reads ENHRY; CDR2 reads SYGVKD. Losses at the gene ends were 6 bases for V and 2 bases for J; bases not matched to a gene: 6. The CDR3 sequence: CAISPASGGDTDTQYF. Here the CDR3 DNA reads TGTGCCATCAGCCCGGCTAGCGGGGGGGACACAGATACGCAGTATTTT.